Listed below are T cell receptor beta chains from one sample, sequenced in a study of cytomegalovirus exposure and HLA in healthy donors. Sequenced by immunoSEQ multiplex PCR; TCRdb stores in-frame clones only, minus some. The data hold about 130,000 clones, with around 80% observed a single time. Sequenced sample: PBMCs. The receptors here all came from a man aged 30 to 39 in good health and CMV-seronegative. Each CDR3 is given with its conserved first and last residue. D genes are given only for firm matches. Clone size is not always given. Where it is, it says once, few, many or a class for expanded clones.

D gene	CDR3 length	J gene	clone size	V gene	CDR3 protein	CDR3 DNA
NA	16	TRBJ2-7	medium-sized	TRBV7-2	CASSLVPGPLTYEQYF	TGTGCCAGCAGCTTAGTTCCTGGCCCCCTTACCTACGAGCAGTACTTC
TRBD2	19	TRBJ2-3	NA	TRBV18	CASSPTRLAGGPSTDTQYF	TGTGCCAGCTCGCCAACGCGACTAGCGGGGGGGCCTAGCACAGATACGCAGTATTTT
TRBD2	16	TRBJ2-3	once	TRBV5-1	CASSISSGRGADTQYF	TGCGCCAGCAGCATTAGTAGCGGGAGGGGCGCAGATACGCAGTATTTT
NA	13	TRBJ1-5	NA	TRBV5-4	CASSLGEDQPQHF	TGTGCCAGCAGCTTGGGAGAGGATCAGCCCCAGCATTTT
TRBD1	15	TRBJ2-1	NA	TRBV19	CASSMGEGAVDEQFF	TGTGCCAGTAGTATGGGAGAGGGGGCGGTGGATGAGCAGTTCTTC
TRBD1	15	TRBJ2-7	once	TRBV7-9	CASSPGQGLVYEQYF	TGTGCCAGCAGCCCCGGACAGGGTTTGGTCTACGAGCAGTACTTC
NA	15	TRBJ1-1	NA	TRBV28	CASRRPDLGATEAFF	TGTGCCAGCAGGCGCCCGGACTTGGGGGCCACTGAAGCTTTCTTT
TRBD1	14	TRBJ1-5	NA	TRBV30	CAWSPRGPDQPQHF	TGTGCCTGGAGTCCCAGGGGGCCAGATCAGCCCCAGCATTTT
NA	12	TRBJ1-1	NA	TRBV7-9	CASSSGFSEAFF	TGTGCCAGCAGCTCGGGTTTTTCTGAAGCTTTCTTT
NA	15	TRBJ2-7	once	TRBV5-1	CASSWNTGKSYEQYF	TGCGCCAGCAGCTGGAACACAGGGAAATCCTACGAGCAGTACTTC
NA	13	TRBJ2-7	once	TRBV19	CASSTTGPYEQYF	TGTGCCAGTAGCACTACAGGGCCCTACGAGCAGTACTTC
NA	14	TRBJ1-4	NA	TRBV28	CASSPRAFREKLFF	TGTGCCAGCAGCCCCAGGGCGTTTCGTGAAAAACTGTTTTTT
TRBD2	12	TRBJ2-7	NA	TRBV29-1	CSVVVAGYEQYF	TGCAGCGTTGTGGTAGCGGGCTACGAGCAGTACTTC
TRBD2	15	TRBJ2-1	NA	TRBV5-1	CASSLFSGGYNEQFF	TGCGCCAGCAGCTTGTTTAGCGGGGGTTACAATGAGCAGTTCTTC
TRBD1	13	TRBJ1-2	NA	TRBV30	CAWSSTGYYGYTF	TGTGCCTGGAGCTCGACAGGGTACTATGGCTACACCTTC
NA	13	TRBJ1-1	NA	TRBV19	CASSQSPNTEAFF	TGTGCCAGTAGTCAAAGCCCGAACACTGAAGCTTTCTTT
TRBD1	13	TRBJ1-2	NA	TRBV25-1	CASSATGLNGYTF	TGTGCCAGCAGTGCGACAGGGCTTAACGGCTACACCTTC
NA	12	TRBJ1-2	few	TRBV9	CASSAQGGIYTF	TGTGCCAGCAGCGCCCAAGGCGGGATCTACACCTTC
TRBD1	14	TRBJ2-7	NA	TRBV13	CASSLKGQGVEQYF	TGTGCCAGCAGCTTGAAGGGACAGGGGGTCGAGCAGTACTTC
NA	15	TRBJ2-1	NA	TRBV4-2	CASSQDRGPYNEQFF	TGTGCCAGCAGCCAAGACAGGGGACCCTACAATGAGCAGTTCTTC